These 27 T cell receptor beta chains came from one sample sequenced in a study of CD8+ T cells in alopecia areata. Treatment meaning: oral pan-JAK inhibitor, 5-10 mg twice daily. Following extraction, RNA underwent reverse transcription to cDNA, which served as the sequencing template. The data were produced by immunoSEQ multiplex PCR, yet TCRdb's version contains in-frame clones alone and is incomplete. The table includes 110,000 to 150,000 clones, around 50% detected once. This material consisted of CD8+ T cells sorted from blood, taken at week 4, from a patient treated with tofacitinib. The source is a human donor with alopecia areata.

On this clone itself: Other DNA variants within this sample encode the same CDR3. This chain connects TRBV30 to TRBJ2-5; D ambiguous. The germline CDR1 and CDR2 sequences are GTSNPN and SVGIG (reference sequence). The V and J ends lost 1 base and 4 bases respectively, with 7 bases between them. This CDR3 region has 12 residues. Here the CDR3 DNA reads TGTGCCTGGAGTGCCAGTAGAGAGACCCAGTACTTC. It is translated as CAWSASRETQYF.

This clone appeared a few times. The chain uses TRBV30 and TRBJ2-7; maybe TRBD1 (6 bases). Germline assignment: CDR1 GTSNPN and CDR2 SVGIG (reference sequence). This CDR3 has 12 residues. The V gene lost 3 bases and the J gene lost 2 bases, with 8 bases spanning the gap. The CDR3, as DNA: TGTGCCTGGAGGGGGGCCCCCTACGAGCAGTACTTC. This codes for CAWRGAPYEQYF.

This clone appeared a few times. V is TRBV25-1 and J is TRBJ1-5, with D uncertain. The CDR3 contains 15 residues. V lost 5 bases to trimming and J lost 0 bases, with 11 bases between them. Per the germline V gene, CDR1 is MGHDK and CDR2 is SYGVNS. This CDR3 is CASSYDGDSNQPQHF. DNA for the CDR3: TGTGCCAGCAGTTATGACGGAGATAGCAATCAGCCCCAGCATTTT.

The rearrangement links TRBV29-1 to TRBJ2-1; TRBD1 matches 8 bases. In germline, CDR1 is SQVTM, CDR2 ANQGSEA. V lost 6 bases and J lost 0; bases outside the gene matches: 7. There are 15 residues in the CDR3. The CDR3 region is CSVPPGGISYNEQFF. The CDR3 DNA sequence: TGCAGCGTACCCCCAGGGGGCATCTCCTACAATGAGCAGTTCTTC.

V is TRBV19 and J is TRBJ1-5, with D perhaps TRBD1 (6 bases). V gave up 1 base and J gave up 3 bases, with 13 bases separating them. The germline V gene has CDR1 LNHDA and CDR2 SQIVND (reference sequence). The CDR3 length is 16 residues. CDR3 loop: CASSIGRGAFNQPQHF. The CDR3 coding sequence is TGTGCCAGTAGTATAGGGAGGGGGGCCTTCAATCAGCCCCAGCATTTT.

V is TRBV2 and J is TRBJ2-7; 7 nucleotides match TRBD1. The CDR3 is 14 residues long. Trimming took 5 bases from V and 5 from J; bases not matched to a gene: 9. Per the germline V gene, CDR1 is SNHLY and CDR2 is FYNNEI. In nucleotides, the CDR3 is TGTGCCAGCAGTCAGCCGACAGGGCTTCACGAGCAGTACTTC. Residues: CASSQPTGLHEQYF.

This clone showed up just a few times. The chain carries TRBV11-2 and TRBJ1-2, with 8 bases matching TRBD1. CDR3 length: 13 residues. V lost 0 bases, J lost 7 bases, and 1 base stayed unmatched. Germline CDR1 SGHAT, CDR2 FQNNGV. The CDR3 spells CASSLEDRGGYTF. The DNA for the CDR3 is TGTGCCAGCAGCTTAGAAGACAGGGGTGGCTACACCTTC. Supplemented by reference TRBV11-2 and TRBJ1-2, the full variable domain reads EAGVAQSPRYKIIEKRQSVAFWCNPISGHATLYWYQQILGQGPKLLIQFQNNGVVDDSQLPKDRFSAERLKGVDSTLKIQPAKLEDSAVYLCASSLEDRGGYTFGSGTRLTVV.

This chain connects TRBV27 to TRBJ2-3, with 8 bases lining up with TRBD2. The V gene's germline CDR1 is MNHEY and CDR2 SMNVEV (reference sequence). Unmatched junction bases numbered 7, after V lost 0 bases and J lost 5 bases. The CDR3 is made up of 16 amino acids. CDR3 bases: TGTGCCAGCAGTTTATCCTTCGGGCTAGCGGGAGATACGCAGTATTTT. Translated, it gives CASSLSFGLAGDTQYF.

The sample holds a few counts of this clone. This rearrangement joins TRBV25-1 to TRBJ1-2, with a weak D call TRBD1 (5 bases). Trimming removed 3 bases from V and 8 bases from J, with 13 bases in between. The CDR3 covers 13 residues. From germline, CDR1 is MGHDK and CDR2 SYGVNS. The CDR3 bases are TGTGCCAGCAGTGACACAGGTGGAGGAGGCTACACCTTC. Translated, it gives CASSDTGGGGYTF.

V is TRBV27 and J is TRBJ2-6; the D call may be TRBD1 or TRBD2 (5 bases each). The CDR3 is 15 amino acids. Germline lookup yields CDR1 MNHEY and CDR2 SMNVEV (reference sequence). Deletions cut 7 bases from V and 3 bases from J, with 13 bases between. DNA of the CDR3: TGTGCCAGCACCACCGGGGCAAGTGGGGCCAACGTCCTGACTTTC. It specifies CASTTGASGANVLTF.

The chain carries TRBV9 and TRBJ2-3; the D gene is possibly TRBD1 (7 bases). From germline, CDR1 is SGDLS and CDR2 YYNGEE. The V end lost 0 bases, the J end lost 1 base, and 9 bases lay between the germline ends. CDR3 length: 15 amino acids. CDR3 amino acids: CASSVGGTGTDTQYF. CDR3 in DNA: TGTGCCAGCAGCGTAGGCGGGACAGGCACAGATACGCAGTATTTT.

The chain is built from TRBV10-2 and TRBJ1-6, with D possibly TRBD1 on 5 matching bases. Germline V CDR1 and CDR2: WSHSY, SAAADI. The CDR3 is made up of 14 amino acids. Trimming took 8 bases from V and 4 from J, leaving 12 bases between them. This chain's CDR3 is CASRGATYNSPLHF. Written as DNA, the CDR3 is TGCGCCAGCCGCGGGGCCACTTATAATTCACCCCTCCACTTT.

This chain connects TRBV7-8 to TRBJ2-5; D call uncertain. CDR3 length: 14 amino acids. Germline V lookup: CDR1 SGHVS, CDR2 FQNEAQ. Trimming pared 1 base from V and 1 base from J, leaving 7 bases between. The DNA for the CDR3 is TGTGCCAGCAGCTTAGTTCTTCCCCAAGAGACCCAGTACTTC. It translates to CASSLVLPQETQYF.

In its sample, this clone was seen once. The V gene is TRBV30, the J gene TRBJ1-1; TRBD1 might be the D (5 bases). The V gene lost 4 bases and the J gene lost 4 bases, with 10 bases spanning the gap. CDR3 size: 12 residues. CDR1 and CDR2 from the germline V gene are GTSNPN and SVGIG (reference sequence). The CDR3 here is CAWTMGGTEAFF. As DNA, the CDR3 is TGTGCCTGGACCATGGGGGGCACTGAAGCTTTCTTT. Together with reference TRBV30 and TRBJ1-1, the CDR3 gives the full variable domain: SQTIHQWPATLVQPVGSPLSLECTVEGTSNPNLYWYRQAAGRGLQLLFYSVGIGQISSEVPQNLSASRPQDRQFILSSKKLLLSDSGFYLCAWTMGGTEAFFGQGTRLTVV.

The genes are TRBV7-8 and TRBJ2-3, with 10 bases fitting TRBD2. The CDR3 consists of 15 residues. V dropped 6 bases and J dropped 2; count of bases not matched to a gene: 5. Germline assignment: CDR1 SGHVS and CDR2 FQNEAQ. In DNA form, the CDR3 reads TGTGCCAGCAGAGAAGCGGGGGGGATCACAGATACGCAGTATTTT. Its translation: CASREAGGITDTQYF. Using reference TRBV7-8 and TRBJ2-3 for the parts outside the CDR3, the full variable domain is GAGVSQSPRYKVAKRGQDVALRCDPISGHVSLFWYQQALGQGPEFLTYFQNEAQLDKSGLPSDRFFAERPEGSVSTLKIQRTQQEDSAVYLCASREAGGITDTQYFGPGTRLTVL.

The chain combines TRBV4-3 with TRBJ1-2; D ambiguous. The CDR3 runs 13 residues. Germline assignment: CDR1 LGHNA and CDR2 YSLEER. Trimming took 0 bases from V and 8 from J, leaving 10 bases between them. The CDR3 coding sequence is TGCGCCAGCAGCCAAGATTTGGAGGACGGCTACACCTTC. Translating it yields CASSQDLEDGYTF.

The rearrangement links TRBV4-1 to TRBJ2-2; D ambiguous. The CDR3 length is 13 residues. Deletions cut 2 bases from V and 4 bases from J, with 5 bases between. From germline, CDR1 is MGHRA and CDR2 YSYEKL. CDR3: CASSQNPTGELFF. The CDR3 DNA sequence: TGCGCCAGCAGCCAAAACCCCACCGGGGAGCTGTTTTTT.

DNA of the CDR3: TGTGCCAGCAGCCCAAACAGGGTGGCTGAGCAGTTCTTC. This codes for CASSPNRVAEQFF. The V call is TRBV6-5, the J call TRBJ2-1; TRBD1 is a possible D gene (6 bases). Deletions cut 6 bases from V and 9 bases from J, with 15 bases between. CDR1 is MNHEY and CDR2 is SVGAGI in the germline V gene. The CDR3 is 13 amino acids.

A single count supports this clone. This sequence joins TRBV15 and TRBJ2-7, with D perhaps matching TRBD2 (6 bases). V was clipped by 5 bases and J by 2 bases, with 13 bases between them. Germline V gene data show CDR1 as LNHNV and CDR2 as YYDKDF (reference sequence). The CDR3 runs 14 residues. The CDR3 DNA reads as TGTGCCACCAGCGGCGGGACGCCCGCCTACGAGCAGTACTTC. Translated, it gives CATSGGTPAYEQYF.

The chain carries TRBV7-8 and TRBJ2-7; either TRBD1 or TRBD2 may fit D (5 bases each). Trimming removed 5 bases at V and 0 bases at J, with 11 bases between. The CDR3 spans 14 residues. Germline V gene sequence: CDR1 SGHVS, CDR2 FQNEAQ. The CDR3 reads CASSTGPSSYEQYF. For the CDR3, the DNA is TGTGCCAGCAGCACGGGACCAAGCTCCTACGAGCAGTACTTC.

The gene calls are TRBV10-3 and TRBJ1-2, with no clear D. Germline V gives CDR1 ENHRY, CDR2 SYGVKD. The V end was cut by 4 bases, the J end by 3 bases, with 12 bases between. This CDR3 is 14 amino acids long. CDR3 amino acids: CAISGSAFDYGYTF. The CDR3 nucleotides read TGTGCCATCAGTGGTTCGGCATTCGACTATGGCTACACCTTC.

The chain recombines TRBV11-2 with TRBJ2-5; perhaps D is TRBD1 or TRBD2 (6 bases each). Germline values: CDR1 SGHAT, CDR2 FQNNGV. Deletions cut 5 bases from V and 5 bases from J, with 18 bases between. The length of the CDR3 is 15 residues. The CDR3 loop is CASSHVWGARETQYF. The CDR3 region has the DNA TGTGCCAGCAGCCATGTGTGGGGGGCGCGGGAGACCCAGTACTTC.

This clone was seen more than once but under ten times. V usage is TRBV29-1 and J usage is TRBJ2-2; 12 bases fit TRBD2. The V and J ends lost 3 bases and 4 bases, in that order; junction bases with no gene match: 0. CDR1 SQVTM and CDR2 ANQGSEA come from the germline V gene. CDR3 length equals 14 residues. CDR3 in amino acids: CSVEGLAGTGELFF. The CDR3 bases are TGCAGCGTTGAGGGACTAGCGGGCACCGGGGAGCTGTTTTTT.

This clone was found once. This chain links TRBV27 with TRBJ2-7; TRBD1 matches 7 bases. From germline, CDR1 is MNHEY and CDR2 SMNVEV (reference sequence). This CDR3 spans 13 amino acids. V dropped 5 bases and J dropped 4; count of bases not matched to a gene: 5. The CDR3 coding sequence is TGTGCCAGCAGTCCGACAGGGAAATACGAGCAGTACTTC. Encoded protein: CASSPTGKYEQYF.

The V gene is TRBV28, the J gene TRBJ1-6, with D possibly being TRBD1 (6 bases). Trimming stripped 7 bases from V and 4 bases from J, with 14 bases between. Germline V CDR1 and CDR2: MDHEN, SYDVKM. The CDR3 contains 15 residues. This chain's CDR3 is CASTLGGHYNSPLHF. The CDR3 nucleotides are TGTGCCAGCACCCTAGGGGGACATTATAATTCACCCCTCCACTTT.

This clone was seen a handful of times. The chain joins TRBV9 to TRBJ1-1; D remains ambiguous. The CDR3 has 13 amino acids. Deletions cut 0 bases from V and 0 bases from J, with 3 bases between. CDR1 is SGDLS and CDR2 is YYNGEE in the germline V gene. CDR3 nucleotide sequence: TGTGCCAGCAGCGTAGTCGTGAACACTGAAGCTTTCTTT. Translating gives CASSVVVNTEAFF.

The chain joins TRBV29-1 to TRBJ1-2; 10 bases fit TRBD1. Losses at the gene ends were 3 bases for V and 2 bases for J; bases not matched to a gene: 3. CDR1 SQVTM and CDR2 ANQGSEA come from the germline V gene. This CDR3 comprises 14 residues. CDR3: CSVDKGQGNYGYTF. CDR3 DNA: TGCAGCGTTGATAAGGGACAGGGGAACTATGGCTACACCTTC.